A single sample gave rise to the 20 T cell receptor beta chains below, sequenced in a study of blood T cells in healthy people across ages (dated by TCRdb to between 2014 and 2017). Library preparation was by 5' RACE. This sample was sequenced with an Illumina HiSeq 2500. A second PCR of about 7 to 12 cycles was performed with a sample-barcoded 5' primer and a J-beta primer mix. TCRdb's own reprocessing of the public reads used fastp at Q25 and MiXCR and kept productive beta chains. Rows matching on CDR3 protein sequence are summarized as one entry with the most common DNA and genes. The sample has roughly 1,700,000 distinct CDR3 sequences on record, 28% of them singletons. The ten biggest clones cover over 7% of the sample. Sequenced material: blood. These receptor sequences come from a woman in her 30s in good health.

In this sample, this clonotype turned up once. The J gene is TRBJ2-3, the V gene TRBV5-6; a weak D match, TRBD1 (6 bases). CDR1 and CDR2 from the germline V gene are SGHDT and YYEEEE. This CDR3 region has 15 residues. V was cut by 1 base and J by 2 bases, with 11 bases left in between. For the CDR3, the DNA is TGTGCCAGCAGCTTGAAGGGGGAACCCACAGATACGCAGTATTTT. Amino acids: CASSLKGEPTDTQYF. Looking up the rest from reference TRBV5-6 and TRBJ2-3 gives the full variable domain: DAGVTQSPTHLIKTRGQQVTLRCSPKSGHDTVSWYQQALGQGPQFIFQYYEEEERQRGNFPDRFSGHQFPNYSSELNVNALLLGDSALYLCASSLKGEPTDTQYFGPGTRLTVL.

This clonotype was observed at least ten times. The V gene is TRBV6-2 or TRBV6-3, the J gene TRBJ2-1; 7 nucleotides align to TRBD2. CDR3 size: 15 residues. Germline assignment: CDR1 MNHEY and CDR2 SVGEGT. V lost 0 bases and J lost 7; bases outside the gene matches: 6. For the CDR3, the DNA is TGTGCCAGCAGTTACTCGATGCGGGGAGGGAATGAGCAGTTCTTC. Protein product: CASSYSMRGGNEQFF.

The chain couples TRBV20-1 to TRBJ1-2, with a weak D call TRBD1 (5 bases). Germline V CDR1 and CDR2: DFQATT, SNEGSKA (reference sequence). The CDR3 sequence is 11 residues long. The CDR3 region has the DNA TGCAGGCCGGGGGGAGTAGATGGCTACACCTTC. Amino acid sequence: CRPGGVDGYTF.

The chain recombines TRBV29-1 with TRBJ2-4; D unresolved. With the DNA end fitting TRBJ2-5 better, the J assignment may be wrong. CDR3 length equals 11 residues. In germline, CDR1 is SQVTM, CDR2 ANQGSEA. In DNA form, the CDR3 reads TGCAGCGTCCAGAGACAAGAGACCCAGTACTTC. This gives the protein CSVQRQETQYF.

About this clonotype: A junction boundary mismatches the germline segment, possibly from a read error. The chain recombines TRBV2 with TRBJ2-5; 7 bases are a match to TRBD2. The CDR3 runs 16 residues. In germline, CDR1 is SNHLY, CDR2 FYNNEI. CDR3 sequence: CASSETAGPGGETRYF. The CDR3 DNA follows: TGTGCCAGCAGTGAGACAGCGGGGCCTGGGGGAGAGACCCGGTACTTC.

The chain is built from TRBV6-5 and TRBJ2-3; TRBD2 matches at 8 bases. The ends lost 9 bases at V and 4 bases at J; junction bases unmatched: 6. CDR1 and CDR2 from the germline V gene are MNHEY and SVGAGI. This CDR3 has 13 residues. The CDR3 protein is CASSGIMADTQYF. In DNA, the CDR3 is TGTGCCAGTAGCGGGATTATGGCAGATACGCAGTATTTT.

This clonotype was seen a handful of times. The chain links TRBV14 to TRBJ2-7; TRBD2 might be the D (5 bases). V lost 4 bases and J 6 bases, leaving 19 bases between the germline ends. CDR1 SGHDN and CDR2 FVKESK come from the germline V gene. The CDR3 runs to 15 residues. CDR3 in amino acids: CASSRRSGRRGEQYF. CDR3 bases: TGTGCCAGCAGCCGACGGTCCGGGCGACGGGGCGAGCAGTACTTC.

This clonotype was recorded a few times. The genes are TRBV28 and TRBJ1-6; D is undetermined. Trimming cost V 5 bases and J 6 bases, with 17 bases left between them. Per germline, CDR1 MDHEN and CDR2 SYDVKM. CDR3 length equals 16 residues. CDR3 sequence (DNA): TGTGCCAGCAGTCTGGGGTTGGCCTCGGGTAATTCACCCCTCCACTTT. It yields the protein CASSLGLASGNSPLHF.

CDR3 loop: CASSLFDPAGEGDTQYF. CDR3 nucleotide sequence: TGCGCCAGCAGCTTATTCGATCCAGCGGGGGAGGGCGATACGCAGTATTTT. The chain couples TRBV5-1 to TRBJ2-3; 8 bases match TRBD2. V lost 2 bases to trimming and J lost 6 bases; unmatched junction nucleotides: 14. The CDR3 covers 17 residues. The germline gives CDR1 SGHRS, CDR2 YFSETQ.

The chain is built from TRBV7-3 and TRBJ2-1; TRBD1 agrees at 10 bases. The germline gives CDR1 SGHTA, CDR2 FQGTGA. This CDR3 has 15 residues. Trimming took 2 bases from V and 7 from J; bases not matched to a gene: 5. CDR3 DNA sequence: TGTGCCAGCAGCTTAGACAGGGGGCGTAAGAATGAGCAGTTCTTC. Its protein product is CASSLDRGRKNEQFF.

The chain links TRBV4-2 to TRBJ2-1; TRBD2 matches 10 bases. Germline lookup yields CDR1 LGHNA and CDR2 YNFKEQ. J was trimmed by 7 bases and V by 1 base; bases with no gene match: 7. This CDR3 is built from 16 residues. This CDR3 is CASSQVASGSSNEQFF. In nucleotides, the CDR3 is TGTGCCAGCAGCCAAGTGGCTAGCGGGAGTTCGAATGAGCAGTTCTTC.

In this sample, this clonotype turned up a few times. The chain links TRBV7-2 to TRBJ1-2, with a weak D call TRBD1 (5 bases). The CDR3 is made up of 16 amino acids. The V end lost 6 bases, the J end lost 2 bases, and 19 bases lay between the germline ends. Germline assignment: CDR1 SGHTA and CDR2 FQGNSA. The CDR3 DNA sequence: TGTGCCAGCAGTTCCTTCGGGGCCCGCCAGAACTATGGCTACACCTTC. It codes for CASSSFGARQNYGYTF. Full variable domain (remainder filled in from reference TRBV7-2 and TRBJ1-2): GAGVSQSPSNKVTEKGKDVELRCDPISGHTALYWYRQSLGQGLEFLIYFQGNSAPDKSGLPSDRFSAERTGGSVSTLTIQRTQQEDSAVYLCASSSFGARQNYGYTFGSGTRLTVV.

The rearrangement joins TRBV12-3 or TRBV12-4 to TRBJ1-1; D perhaps matches TRBD1 (6 bases). The CDR3 has 15 residues. V dropped 5 bases and J dropped 5 bases, with 18 bases sitting between them. The DNA of the CDR3 is TGTGCCAGCAGTCCGACCGGGATAGGGGGGACTGAAGCTTTCTTT. Translation gives CASSPTGIGGTEAFF.

V gene TRBV5-1 combines with J gene TRBJ2-1, with a weak D call TRBD2 (6 bases). The germline V gene has CDR1 SGHRS and CDR2 YFSETQ. The CDR3 contains 17 residues. The germline V and J ends were trimmed by 2 bases and 4 bases, with 19 bases remaining between them. The CDR3 reads CASSFGGGGNRYNEQFF. In nucleotides, the CDR3 is TGCGCCAGCAGCTTCGGCGGTGGGGGGAATCGGTACAATGAGCAGTTCTTC.

In its sample, this clonotype was seen a few times. The chain has TRBV24-1 and TRBJ2-3, with a tentative D call TRBD2 (7 bases). Germline CDR1 KGHDR, CDR2 SFDVKD. CDR3 length equals 14 residues. Trimming cost V 5 bases and J 4 bases, with 12 bases left between them. The CDR3 nucleotides are TGTGCCACCAGTGTCCCGGGGGGCCCAGATACGCAGTATTTT. It codes for CATSVPGGPDTQYF.

The chain uses TRBV5-1 and TRBJ2-6; D remains unclear. This CDR3 comprises 13 residues. The ends were cut back, 4 bases at V and 5 bases at J, with 7 bases in the middle. Germline V CDR1 and CDR2: SGHRS, YFSETQ. The DNA for the CDR3 is TGCGCCAGCAGCCCCGACCGGGCCAACGTCCTGACTTTC. As protein: CASSPDRANVLTF.

This chain uses TRBV20-1 with TRBJ2-7; 9 nucleotides agree with TRBD2. CDR3 length equals 15 residues. V was pared by 6 bases and J by 10 bases, with 19 bases of the junction left unmatched. The germline CDR1 and CDR2 sequences are DFQATT and SNEGSKA (reference sequence). CDR3 residues: CSAVPLLRGGETQYF. CDR3 nucleotide sequence: TGCAGTGCCGTGCCCCTCCTGCGGGGGGGAGAGACTCAGTACTTC.

The rearrangement links TRBV12-3 or TRBV12-4 to TRBJ2-7, with 12 bases aligning to TRBD2. V shed 4 bases, J shed 10 bases, and the junction held 17 bases outside the gene matches. CDR3 length: 17 amino acids. The CDR3 here is CASSSRGLAGRKVAQYF. CDR3 sequence (DNA): TGTGCCAGCAGTTCTCGTGGACTAGCGGGGCGAAAGGTAGCCCAGTACTTC.

This clonotype occurred a few times. The chain uses TRBV6-5 and TRBJ1-2; TRBD1 aligns across 10 bases. Trimming cost V 7 bases and J 4 bases; bases outside gene matches: 6. Germline CDR1 and CDR2: MNHEY and SVGAGI. The CDR3 runs to 14 residues. CDR3 region: CASNGTGEAYGYTF. CDR3 sequence (DNA): TGTGCCAGCAACGGGACAGGGGAAGCCTATGGCTACACCTTC.

This clonotype appeared many times. The chain couples TRBV11-2 to TRBJ2-3; no clear D gene. The germline gives CDR1 SGHAT, CDR2 FQNNGV. The CDR3 has 15 residues. The V end lost 0 bases, the J end lost 2 bases, and 9 bases lay between the germline ends. DNA for the CDR3: TGTGCCAGCAGCTTAGATCTGCTTTACACAGATACGCAGTATTTT. This codes for CASSLDLLYTDTQYF.